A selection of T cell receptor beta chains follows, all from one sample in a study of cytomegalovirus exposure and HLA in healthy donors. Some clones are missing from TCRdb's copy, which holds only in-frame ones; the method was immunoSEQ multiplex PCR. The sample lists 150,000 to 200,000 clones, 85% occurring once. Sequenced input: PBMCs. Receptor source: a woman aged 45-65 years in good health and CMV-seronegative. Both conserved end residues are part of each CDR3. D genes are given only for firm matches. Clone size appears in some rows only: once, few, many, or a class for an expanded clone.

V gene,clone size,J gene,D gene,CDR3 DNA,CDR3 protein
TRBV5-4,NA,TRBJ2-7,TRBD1,TGTGCCAGCAGCTTGGCACCAGGGGGTTCCTACGAGCAGTACTTC,CASSLAPGGSYEQYF
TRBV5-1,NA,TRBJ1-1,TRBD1,TGCGCCAGCAGCCTGGGACAGGGAAGCACTGAAGCTTTCTTT,CASSLGQGSTEAFF
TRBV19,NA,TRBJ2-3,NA,TGTGCCAGTAGGTTTTCCCACTCTGGGCCTAGCACAGATACGCAGTATTTT,CASRFSHSGPSTDTQYF
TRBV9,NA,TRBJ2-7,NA,TGTGCCAGCAGCCCAACCACAGGCTACGAGCAGTACTTC,CASSPTTGYEQYF
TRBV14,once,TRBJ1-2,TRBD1,TGTGCCAGCAGCCAAGGGCGGGACAGCGATTATGGCTACACCTTC,CASSQGRDSDYGYTF
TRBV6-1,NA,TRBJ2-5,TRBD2,TGTGCCAGCAGTGAAGGAGGTAGGAGCGGGAGGGCCTATCACTTC,CASSEGGRSGRAYHF
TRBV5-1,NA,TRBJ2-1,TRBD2,TGCGCCAGCAGCTTGGGGGGGACTAGCGGGTCGAATGAGCAGTTCTTC,CASSLGGTSGSNEQFF
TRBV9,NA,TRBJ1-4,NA,TGTGCCAGCAGCGAGGGGCAGCCTAATGAAAAACTGTTTTTT,CASSEGQPNEKLFF
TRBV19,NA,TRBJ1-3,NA,TGTGCCAGTCTGGACAGACCCTCTGGGAACACCATATATTTT,CASLDRPSGNTIYF
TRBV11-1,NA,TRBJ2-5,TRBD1,TGTGCCAGCAGTACCCGGACAGGGTGGGAGACCCAGTACTTC,CASSTRTGWETQYF
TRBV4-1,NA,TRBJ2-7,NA,TGCGCCAGCAGCCAAGTTGGCAGGCGCTCCTACGAGCAGTACTTC,CASSQVGRRSYEQYF
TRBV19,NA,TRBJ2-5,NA,TGTGCCAGTAGTACCATGGGGGCAGGCGGGGAGACCCAGTACTTC,CASSTMGAGGETQYF
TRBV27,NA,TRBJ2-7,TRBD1,TGTGCCAGCAGTTCACACCCCGACAGGGGTATTCCCTACGAGCAGTACTTC,CASSSHPDRGIPYEQYF
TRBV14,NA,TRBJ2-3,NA,TGTGCCAGCAGCCAACTTAAAGACTCCCTGTATACGCAGTATTTT,CASSQLKDSLYTQYF
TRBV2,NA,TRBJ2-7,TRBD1,TGTGCCAGCAGGGACAGGGGGCTCGGGTCCTACGAGCAGTACTTC,CASRDRGLGSYEQYF
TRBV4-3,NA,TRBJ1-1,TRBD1,TGCGCCAGCAGCCAAGAACAGGGGTACACTGAAGCTTTCTTT,CASSQEQGYTEAFF